This TCR beta chain was recorded in a study of T cell responses to AZD1222 COVID-19 vaccine. Points from the study as a whole: Just five to seven people given AZD1222 tested seropositive at baseline.

The method was immunoSEQ multiplex PCR; TCRdb's version includes in-frame clones alone and lacks a portion of them. The sample yields about 83,000 clones, about 82% seen once. A word on this clone: Its cognate antigen is unknown.

The CDR3 loop spans 16 amino acids. With 4 bases removed from V and 2 bases from J, the gap between germline ends came to 16 bases. Looked up from germline, CDR1 is LNHNV and CDR2 is YYDKDF (reference sequence). This TCR was recovered from an adult in good health. The source was peripheral blood, collected on day 0 of AZD1222 vaccination. The gene calls are TRBV15 and TRBJ2-3, with D tentatively TRBD1 or TRBD2 (5 bases each). The CDR3 spells CATSTGATSDTDTQYF. The CDR3, as DNA: TGTGCCACCAGCACCGGGGCCACAAGCGACACAGATACGCAGTATTTT.